These T cell receptor beta chains were read from a single sample in a study of CD8 T cells in Susac syndrome. TCRdb re-called the immunoSEQ multiplex PCR reads through MiXCR, storing one row per CDR3 protein. The sample carries about 70,000 distinct CDR3 sequences, 95% recorded once. The sequenced sample was CD8+ T cells from PBMCs. The receptors shown here come from a human donor in good health. CDR3s include the opening cysteine and the closing phenylalanine or tryptophan. Each record gives: J gene, CDR3 length, V gene, D gene, CDR3 protein. A D gene is named only where the DNA matches it firmly.

>TRBJ2-7|14|TRBV19|TRBD2
CASSMSSGGDEQYF
>TRBJ1-1|13|TRBV7-7|TRBD1
CASSLTTGSEAFF
>TRBJ2-3|16|TRBV29-1|.
CSVQGQPGLPTDTQYF
>TRBJ2-5|16|TRBV23-1|.
CASSQSPGPGKETQYF
>TRBJ1-4|16|TRBV9|TRBD1
CASSESGGRTNEKLFF
>TRBJ1-2|15|TRBV19|.
CASTIGDRKGDGYTF
>TRBJ2-5|14|TRBV6-2/TRBV6-3|.
CASSRWEVKETQYF
>TRBJ2-5|13|TRBV7-3|.
CASSSTAGKTQYF
>TRBJ1-1|10|TRBV29-1|.
CSVQGTEAFF
>TRBJ1-5|14|TRBV6-6|.
CASSYPEFNQPQHF
>TRBJ1-2|12|TRBV18|.
CASSPERGGYTF
>TRBJ1-1|13|TRBV30|.
CAWSVGGNTEAFF
>TRBJ1-5|15|TRBV4-1|.
CASSPDTSSNQPQHF
>TRBJ2-3|16|TRBV29-1|.
CSVEEGVGGSTDTQYF
>TRBJ2-2|14|TRBV2|.
CASSEGQNTGELFF
>TRBJ1-1|14|TRBV27|.
CASSLSPPRTEAFF
>TRBJ2-3|13|TRBV20-1|TRBD2
CSAGTTGTDTQYF
>TRBJ2-7|12|TRBV29-1|.
CSVSGGAYEQYF
>TRBJ1-1|14|TRBV12-3/TRBV12-4|.
CASTPTGGNTEAFF
>TRBJ1-4|15|TRBV2|.
CASSEVGPAAEKLFF
>TRBJ2-6|19|TRBV2|.
CASSDWDKARHSGANVLTF
>TRBJ2-7|16|TRBV4-3|TRBD1
CASSQRQGTPAYEQYF
>TRBJ1-1|13|TRBV4-1|.
CASSQVGITEAFF
>TRBJ2-2|15|TRBV7-9|TRBD2
CASRTGTSSTGELFF
>TRBJ2-3|15|TRBV5-6|.
CASSLGGERTDTQYF
>TRBJ2-5|13|TRBV7-2|TRBD1
CASSLTGGETQYF
>TRBJ2-2|16|TRBV7-9|TRBD2
CASSLGASGGPGELFF
>TRBJ1-5|15|TRBV2|.
CASSDPWAENQPQHF
>TRBJ1-1|13|TRBV18|.
CASFPGWNTEAFF
>TRBJ1-2|15|TRBV7-9|.
CASSLGSTGKDGYTF
>TRBJ2-1|13|TRBV7-9|.
CASSLAGPGEQFF
>TRBJ2-5|15|TRBV2|.
CASSDGSPFQETQYF
>TRBJ1-5|15|TRBV6-5|TRBD1
CASSLTGASNQPQHF
>TRBJ1-5|15|TRBV27|TRBD1
CASRWGTGGNQPQHF
>TRBJ2-4|15|TRBV7-9|TRBD2
CASSATSGRQNIQYF
>TRBJ2-1|15|TRBV12-3/TRBV12-4|TRBD2
CASSMPSGGAREQFF
>TRBJ2-4|18|TRBV12-3/TRBV12-4|TRBD2
CASSPKGLAGEAKNIQYF
>TRBJ2-3|16|TRBV4-1|TRBD2
CASSQEQRGLTDTQYF
>TRBJ2-4|19|TRBV6-5|.
CASSYSLIKGYIAKNIQYF
>TRBJ1-2|15|TRBV7-9|.
CASSWGRGRVDGYTF
>TRBJ2-3|16|TRBV13|.
CASSLNGAGGTDTQYF
>TRBJ2-6|15|TRBV6-5|.
CASSYSGAGANVLTF
>TRBJ2-7|13|TRBV6-1|.
CASSEWASYEQYF
>TRBJ1-1|15|TRBV2|.
CASSEASDMNTEAFF
>TRBJ1-2|12|TRBV10-3|.
CAAKTSDYGYTF
>TRBJ1-2|15|TRBV29-1|.
CSVAPKALGDYGYTF
>TRBJ2-5|13|TRBV7-9|.
CASSLTLQETQYF
>TRBJ1-2|13|TRBV19|.
CASTSDSNYGYTF
>TRBJ2-2|14|TRBV29-1|TRBD2
CSVVGGEDTGELFF
>TRBJ2-1|15|TRBV15|TRBD1
CATSGSGTAYNEQFF
>TRBJ1-1|13|TRBV29-1|TRBD1
CSAHHRGDTEAFF
>TRBJ2-1|15|TRBV4-1|TRBD2
CASSLAGGFYNEQFF
>TRBJ2-1|16|TRBV3-1|.
CASSPPSGPKPDEQFF
>TRBJ1-4|15|TRBV5-6|.
CASSPGWGLNEKLFF
>TRBJ2-1|13|TRBV5-1|.
CASMANSYNEQFF